Below, 25 T cell receptor beta chains from the same sample are listed, as sequenced in a study of cytomegalovirus exposure and HLA in healthy donors. Use of 60 Vbeta and 13 Jbeta primers characterized the PCR. Generated by immunoSEQ multiplex PCR, the TCRdb table keeps only in-frame clones and is missing some. The data hold 95,000 to 130,000 clones, with about four fifths observed a single time. The sample taken for sequencing was PBMCs. The receptors here all came from a woman in her 30s in good health and CMV-seronegative.

This chain uses TRBV27 with TRBJ1-1; D perhaps matches TRBD1 (5 bases). This CDR3 contains 13 residues. The V gene lost 8 bases and the J gene lost 1 base, with 11 bases spanning the gap. Germline CDR1 and CDR2: MNHEY and SMNVEV (reference sequence). The CDR3 DNA sequence: TGTGCCAGCCAGGCGGGGACGAACACTGAAGCTTTCTTT. Translating gives CASQAGTNTEAFF.

There are a few counts of this clone. CDR3: CASSPRASGYNEQFF. CDR3 bases: TGTGCCAGCAGCCCCCGGGCTAGCGGGTACAATGAGCAGTTCTTC. V and J are TRBV21-1 and TRBJ2-1; the table assigns TRBD2, which was not confirmed against the DNA. TRBV21-1 is a listed pseudogene. This CDR3 region has 15 residues.

This chain links TRBV15 with TRBJ1-5; D is ambiguous. Germline CDR1 reads LNHNV; CDR2 reads YYDKDF (reference sequence). CDR3 length: 15 amino acids. Trimming shortened V by 6 bases and J by 1 base, and 13 bases separated the two germline ends. In DNA, the CDR3 is TGTGCCACCAGGATCGCTAAACTAAGCAATCAGCCCCAGCATTTT. It translates to CATRIAKLSNQPQHF.

This rearrangement joins TRBV4-3 to TRBJ2-5; 7 bases are a match to TRBD1. The CDR3 has 14 amino acids. J gave up 2 bases and V 4 bases, and 4 bases lay outside the gene matches. Germline V gene sequence: CDR1 LGHNA, CDR2 YSLEER. DNA for the CDR3: TGCGCCAGCAGCCCCAGGACAGGACAAGAGACCCAGTACTTC. Its protein product is CASSPRTGQETQYF.

V is TRBV4-1 and J is TRBJ1-1; D not certain. This CDR3 region has 16 residues. V lost 0 bases, J lost 0 bases, and 11 bases lay in between. Germline assignment: CDR1 MGHRA and CDR2 YSYEKL. The DNA for the CDR3 is TGCGCCAGCAGCCAAGACGTTGCCAGGATGAACACTGAAGCTTTCTTT. Amino acids: CASSQDVARMNTEAFF.

V and J are TRBV6-1 and TRBJ2-7; TRBD1 aligns across 7 bases. CDR3 length: 14 residues. With 6 bases clipped from V and 3 bases from J, the junction kept 8 bases outside the gene matches. CDR1 is MNHNS and CDR2 is SASEGT in the germline V gene. CDR3 DNA sequence: TGTGCCAGCAGCGAGTCCCGGGACAGCTACGAGCAGTACTTC. Protein sequence: CASSESRDSYEQYF.

The chain combines TRBV23-1 with TRBJ1-2; TRBD1 is a possible D gene (6 bases). TRBV23-1 is marked as an open reading frame, function uncertain. The CDR3 runs to 14 residues. Trimming removed 3 bases at V and 5 bases at J, with 13 bases between. CDR3 sequence reads: CASSQTQGWYGYTF. In DNA form, the CDR3 reads TGCGCCAGCAGTCAGACACAGGGTTGGTATGGCTACACCTTC.

The chain is built from TRBV6-5 and TRBJ2-1, with 8 bases that match TRBD2. The V and J ends lost 6 bases and 0 bases, in that order; junction bases with no gene match: 4. Per the germline V gene, CDR1 is MNHEY and CDR2 is SVGAGI. The CDR3 spans 15 residues. CDR3 in amino acids: CASSPSGYSYNEQFF. CDR3 nucleotides: TGTGCCAGCAGCCCTAGCGGGTACTCCTACAATGAGCAGTTCTTC.

The chain joins TRBV29-1 to TRBJ2-3, with D uncertain. The CDR3 runs 13 residues. Looked up from germline, CDR1 is SQVTM and CDR2 is ANQGSEA. V shed 4 bases and J shed 2 bases, with 10 bases lying between them. The CDR3 reads CSVALEHTDTQYF. In nucleotides, the CDR3 is TGCAGCGTTGCCCTGGAGCACACAGATACGCAGTATTTT.

Points on this clone: One end of the junction fails to match germline, which may point to a read error. This chain links TRBV10-1 with TRBJ1-1; D is undetermined. Germline-derived CDR1 and CDR2 are WNHNN and SYGVQD (reference sequence). The CDR3 extends over 17 amino acids. CDR3 in DNA: TGCACCAGCAGTGAGTCGTTCGGGGAAAAGGTGAACACTGAAGCTTTCTTT. Amino acids: CTSSESFGEKVNTEAFF.

The chain is built from TRBV2 and TRBJ2-5; 9 bases are a match to TRBD2. V was clipped by 4 bases and J by 4 bases; unmatched bases: 4. This CDR3 has 14 residues. Germline CDR1 and CDR2: SNHLY and FYNNEI. This CDR3 reads CASSVAGVRETQYF. The DNA for the CDR3 is TGTGCCAGCAGTGTAGCGGGAGTTCGAGAGACCCAGTACTTC.

This chain joins TRBV19 and TRBJ1-1, with a weak D call TRBD1 (6 bases). The germline CDR1 and CDR2 sequences are LNHDA and SQIVND (reference sequence). This CDR3 has 14 amino acids. With 10 bases removed from V and 4 bases from J, the gap between germline ends came to 19 bases. CDR3 region: CATLKRGYRTEAFF. In DNA form, the CDR3 reads TGTGCCACCCTAAAGAGGGGGTATCGCACTGAAGCTTTCTTT. Full variable domain (rest looked up from reference TRBV19 and TRBJ1-1): DGGITQSPKYLFRKEGQNVTLSCEQNLNHDAMYWYRQDPGQGLRLIYYSQIVNDFQKGDIAEGYSVSREKKESFPLTVTSAQKNPTAFYLCATLKRGYRTEAFFGQGTRLTVV.

The J gene is TRBJ2-7, the V gene TRBV20-1, with TRBD1 as a possible D gene (6 bases). V lost 4 bases and J 3 bases, leaving 7 bases between the germline ends. CDR1 is DFQATT, CDR2 SNEGSKA, per germline (reference sequence). This CDR3 contains 11 residues. CDR3 residues: CSATQGYEQYF. The CDR3 DNA reads as TGCAGTGCTACACAGGGCTACGAGCAGTACTTC.

The genes are TRBV4-3 and TRBJ2-7; possibly TRBD2 for D (5 bases). V dropped 1 base and J dropped 4 bases, with 14 bases sitting between them. This CDR3 is built from 15 residues. Per the germline V gene, CDR1 is LGHNA and CDR2 is YSLEER. CDR3 protein: CASSQGSGLGYEQYF. CDR3 DNA sequence: TGCGCCAGCAGCCAAGGATCTGGACTCGGATACGAGCAGTACTTC.

This chain connects TRBV5-1 to TRBJ2-1; TRBD2 agrees at 11 bases. This CDR3 has 18 residues. Germline CDR1 reads SGHRS; CDR2 reads YFSETQ. The junction had 10 bases not matched to a gene; V was cut back by 5 bases and J by 0 bases. The CDR3 reads CASRATSGRTDSYNEQFF. The CDR3 DNA sequence: TGCGCCAGCAGGGCTACTAGCGGGAGAACGGACTCCTACAATGAGCAGTTCTTC.

This clone was found once. The chain carries TRBV11-1 and TRBJ1-3, with D tentatively TRBD1 (5 bases). The germline V gene has CDR1 SGHAT and CDR2 FQDESV (reference sequence). CDR3 size: 17 residues. Trimming pared 2 bases from V and 0 bases from J, leaving 14 bases between. The DNA of the CDR3 is TGTGCCAGCAGCTTACAGGCGACAGCGAGCTCTGGAAACACCATATATTTT. This gives the protein CASSLQATASSGNTIYF.

V gene TRBV23-1 combines with J gene TRBJ1-5, with a tentative D call TRBD1 (6 bases). TRBV23-1 is assigned to the ORF class and has an uncertain function. With 0 bases removed from V and 2 bases from J, the gap between germline ends came to 11 bases. The CDR3 has 16 amino acids. The CDR3 here is CASSQSLAGGNQPQHF. For the CDR3, the DNA is TGCGCCAGCAGTCAATCCCTCGCAGGGGGCAATCAGCCCCAGCATTTT.

A few counts support this clone. Other DNA sequences in this specimen translate into the identical CDR3. This chain links TRBV28 with TRBJ2-5; D not certain. The CDR3 runs 11 residues. Trimming shortened V by 6 bases and J by 2 bases, and 4 bases separated the two germline ends. CDR1 is MDHEN, CDR2 SYDVKM, per germline. The DNA of the CDR3 is TGTGCCAGCAGCTTGCAAGAGACCCAGTACTTC. This codes for CASSLQETQYF.

The V gene is TRBV9, the J gene TRBJ2-7, with 8 bases identical to TRBD2. With V trimmed by 0 bases and J by 0 bases, 8 bases remained unmatched. Germline CDR1 is SGDLS and CDR2 is YYNGEE. The CDR3 spans 17 residues. For the CDR3, the DNA is TGTGCCAGCAGCGTAGACTCACTGAGCGGGAGCTCCTACGAGCAGTACTTC. It specifies CASSVDSLSGSSYEQYF. Using reference TRBV9 and TRBJ2-7 for the parts outside the CDR3, the full variable domain is DSGVTQTPKHLITATGQRVTLRCSPRSGDLSVYWYQQSLDQGLQFLIQYYNGEERAKGNILERFSAQQFPDLHSELNLSSLELGDSALYFCASSVDSLSGSSYEQYFGPGTRLTVT.

The V and J genes are TRBV18 and TRBJ1-1, with a tentative D call TRBD1 (6 bases). Germline V gene sequence: CDR1 KGHSH, CDR2 LQKENI. Between the trimmed V and J ends, which lost 5 bases and 7 bases, there was a span of 14 bases. The CDR3 covers 13 residues. The CDR3, as DNA: TGTGCCAGCTCAACGAAACAGGGCATTGAAGCTTTCTTT. Its translation is CASSTKQGIEAFF.

This clone was recorded a few times. This rearrangement joins TRBV11-1 to TRBJ2-1; tentative D call: TRBD2 (5 bases). Per the germline V gene, CDR1 is SGHAT and CDR2 is FQDESV (reference sequence). Trimming left V 0 bases short and J 8 bases short, with 17 bases between. This CDR3 region has 16 residues. CDR3 bases: TGTGCCAGCAGCTTAGCGTTCGGGGAGCGCGTCGATGAGCAGTTCTTC. This sequence encodes CASSLAFGERVDEQFF.

V usage is TRBV10-1 and J usage is TRBJ2-3, with D maybe TRBD1 (5 bases). The CDR3 consists of 15 residues. Trimming left V 3 bases short and J 4 bases short, with 14 bases between. Germline V lookup: CDR1 WNHNN, CDR2 SYGVQD (reference sequence). The CDR3 is CASSETPGMADTQYF. Here the CDR3 DNA reads TGCGCCAGCAGTGAAACTCCAGGGATGGCAGATACGCAGTATTTT.

The rearrangement joins TRBV27 to TRBJ2-5; weak D call: TRBD2 (6 bases). This CDR3 has 14 amino acids. V was cut by 6 bases and J by 11 bases, with 22 bases left in between. Germline CDR1 MNHEY, CDR2 SMNVEV (reference sequence). This CDR3 reads CASSLPGNGREQYF. DNA for the CDR3: TGTGCCAGCAGCCTCCCGGGGAATGGTCGGGAGCAGTACTTC.

The J gene is TRBJ1-6, the V gene TRBV6-1; 7 bases match TRBD1. Germline CDR1 is MNHNS and CDR2 is SASEGT. CDR3 size: 14 residues. V shed 7 bases and J 3 bases; nucleotides not matched to a gene: 3. CDR3: CASNRQGYNSPLHF. CDR3 in DNA: TGTGCCAGCAACCGACAGGGCTATAATTCACCCCTCCACTTT.

V is TRBV7-2 and J is TRBJ2-1; TRBD2 matches 11 bases. Germline loops: CDR1 SGHTA, CDR2 FQGNSA. There are 17 residues in the CDR3. J was trimmed by 4 bases and V by 5 bases; bases with no gene match: 10. In DNA, the CDR3 is TGTGCCAGCAGCCCTAACAGGGGACTAGCGGAATACAATGAGCAGTTCTTC. Protein: CASSPNRGLAEYNEQFF. Supplemented by reference TRBV7-2 and TRBJ2-1, the full variable domain reads GAGVSQSPSNKVTEKGKDVELRCDPISGHTALYWYRQSLGQGLEFLIYFQGNSAPDKSGLPSDRFSAERTGGSVSTLTIQRTQQEDSAVYLCASSPNRGLAEYNEQFFGPGTRLTVL.